The rows below give T cell receptor beta chains drawn from one sample of a study of blood T cell repertoires in COVID-19. TCRdb's table, derived via immunoSEQ multiplex PCR, lists solely in-frame clones and lacks some. The sample has about 130,000 clones, roughly 85% seen once. Material for sequencing was peripheral blood. All receptors come from a woman of 80 years or more with COVID-19, enrolled during active disease. CDR3s include the opening cysteine and the closing phenylalanine or tryptophan. A D gene is named only where the DNA matches it firmly. Size tells how often a clone was seen (once, few, many) or the class of an expanded clone, and some rows leave it out.

V	D	size	J	CDR3	DNA
TRBV28	NA	NA	TRBJ1-1	CASSPEGGKAFF	TGTGCCAGCAGTCCCGAGGGGGGGAAAGCTTTCTTT
TRBV5-8	TRBD2	NA	TRBJ2-7	CASSRGSSGRQYF	TGTGCCAGCAGCCGGGGGTCTAGCGGGAGGCAGTACTTC
TRBV7-2	NA	NA	TRBJ2-2	CASSLVSRQGYTGELFF	TGTGCCAGCAGCTTAGTTTCGCGGCAGGGGTACACCGGGGAGCTGTTTTTT
TRBV28	TRBD1	NA	TRBJ1-5	CASSQGQFNQPQHF	TGTGCCAGCAGTCAGGGACAGTTCAATCAGCCCCAGCATTTT
TRBV7-8	NA	NA	TRBJ2-2	CASSLDQGIGELFF	TGTGCCAGCAGCTTAGATCAGGGAATCGGGGAGCTGTTTTTT
TRBV5-6	TRBD1	NA	TRBJ1-4	CASSRTGDNEKLFF	TGTGCCAGCAGCCGGACAGGGGATAATGAAAAACTGTTTTTT
TRBV9	TRBD2	once	TRBJ2-7	CASSAGLAGVGGRGEQYF	TGTGCCAGCAGCGCGGGACTAGCGGGAGTAGGCGGACGGGGAGAGCAGTACTTC
TRBV7-3	NA	NA	TRBJ2-7	CASSLIPRVPYEQYF	TGTGCCAGCAGCTTAATCCCCAGGGTTCCCTACGAGCAGTACTTC
TRBV6-4	NA	NA	TRBJ1-5	CASSDSPNQPQHF	TGTGCCAGCAGTGACAGCCCCAATCAGCCCCAGCATTTT
TRBV19	NA	few	TRBJ1-5	CASDDRYSNQPQHF	TGTGCCAGTGACGACAGGTATAGCAATCAGCCCCAGCATTTT
TRBV6-5	NA	NA	TRBJ2-7	CASSVRVPYEQYF	TGTGCCAGCAGCGTCAGGGTACCCTACGAGCAGTACTTC
TRBV4-1	TRBD2	few	TRBJ2-1	CASSLKAGVIYEQFF	TGCGCCAGCAGCCTGAAAGCGGGAGTTATCTATGAGCAGTTCTTC
TRBV5-1	NA	NA	TRBJ1-5	CASSLGRDQPQHF	TGCGCCAGCAGCTTGGGGAGGGATCAGCCCCAGCATTTT
TRBV25-1	NA	NA	TRBJ1-2	CASRMTGYGYTF	TGTGCCAGCAGAATGACAGGCTATGGCTACACCTTC
TRBV7-8	TRBD1	NA	TRBJ1-2	CASSRGTGSGVNYGYTF	TGTGCCAGCAGCCGAGGGACAGGGAGCGGAGTTAACTATGGCTACACCTTC
TRBV5-1	TRBD1	few	TRBJ2-5	CASSRDSQETQYF	TGCGCCAGCAGCAGGGACAGCCAAGAGACCCAGTACTTC
TRBV5-1	NA	few	TRBJ2-3	CASSPTSTDTQYF	TGCGCCAGCAGCCCTACTAGCACAGATACGCAGTATTTT
TRBV28	NA	NA	TRBJ2-5	CASSDGPRETQYF	TGTGCCAGCAGTGATGGTCCTCGGGAGACCCAGTACTTC
TRBV19	NA	NA	TRBJ1-4	CASRMTRGPGGEKLFF	TGTGCCAGTAGAATGACCCGGGGCCCGGGAGGGGAAAAACTGTTTTTT
TRBV28	NA	NA	TRBJ2-3	CASSLVRERGNTQYF	TGTGCCAGCAGTTTGGTGCGGGAGAGGGGGAATACGCAGTATTTT
TRBV27	NA	NA	TRBJ1-1	CASRGLQYTEAFF	TGTGCCAGCAGGGGCCTCCAGTACACTGAAGCTTTCTTT
TRBV6-5	TRBD2	NA	TRBJ2-5	CASSYSASGWGETQYF	TGTGCCAGCAGTTACTCCGCTAGCGGATGGGGAGAGACCCAGTACTTC
TRBV4-1	NA	NA	TRBJ1-5	CASSQEGRGRNQPQHF	TGCGCCAGCAGCCAAGAAGGGAGGGGACGGAATCAGCCCCAGCATTTT
TRBV6-2/TRBV6-3	TRBD2	NA	TRBJ2-7	CASSAVLATEQYF	TGTGCCAGCAGTGCAGTACTAGCGACCGAGCAGTACTTC
TRBV5-1	TRBD2	NA	TRBJ2-3	CASSWGPGLGSDTQYF	TGCGCCAGCAGCTGGGGGCCGGGACTAGGGTCCGATACGCAGTATTTT
TRBV3-1/TRBV3-2	NA	NA	TRBJ1-1	CASSQAETGTEAFF	TGTGCCAGCAGCCAAGCTGAGACAGGCACTGAAGCTTTCTTT
TRBV7-6	NA	NA	TRBJ2-7	CASSLESQTGQYF	TGTGCCAGCAGCTTAGAGTCTCAGACGGGGCAGTACTTC
TRBV9	NA	NA	TRBJ1-1	CASSVGGRGTEAFF	TGTGCCAGCAGCGTAGGGGGCAGGGGAACTGAAGCTTTCTTT
TRBV5-4	NA	once	TRBJ2-1	CASSLARTSGREQFF	TGTGCCAGCAGCTTGGCCCGGACTTCGGGTCGGGAGCAGTTCTTC
TRBV7-2	NA	NA	TRBJ2-3	CASSLQDTQYF	TGTGCCAGCAGCTTACAAGATACGCAGTATTTT
TRBV4-2	TRBD1	NA	TRBJ1-4	CASSPRTRTGGTNEKLFF	TGTGCCAGCAGCCCCCGAACCCGCACAGGGGGCACTAATGAAAAACTGTTTTTT
TRBV19	NA	NA	TRBJ2-3	CASSMQVRGDTQYF	TGTGCCAGTAGTATGCAGGTCAGGGGAGATACGCAGTATTTT
TRBV5-8	TRBD1	NA	TRBJ1-1	CASNSGQGRTEAFF	TGTGCCAGCAACTCGGGACAGGGGAGGACTGAAGCTTTCTTT
TRBV2	TRBD1	NA	TRBJ2-7	CASSGQGAAGKQYF	TGTGCCAGCAGTGGACAGGGGGCGGCTGGGAAGCAGTACTTC
TRBV21-1	NA	once	TRBJ2-5	CASSKALSGRDLETQYF	TGTGCCAGCAGCAAAGCGCTGTCTGGGCGGGATCTAGAGACCCAGTACTTC
TRBV7-6	NA	NA	TRBJ1-6	CASSLEARQDSPLHF	TGTGCCAGCAGCTTAGAGGCGCGGCAAGATTCACCCCTCCACTTT
TRBV4-3	NA	NA	TRBJ1-3	CASSQEKSYSGNTIYF	TGCGCCAGCAGCCAAGAAAAGAGCTACTCTGGAAACACCATATATTTT
TRBV6-5	NA	NA	TRBJ1-1	CASTQTPNTEAFF	TGTGCCAGCACTCAGACACCGAACACTGAAGCTTTCTTT
TRBV6-4	NA	NA	TRBJ2-2	CASSDSYGELFF	TGTGCCAGCAGTGACTCCTACGGGGAGCTGTTTTTT
TRBV2	NA	NA	TRBJ1-5	CASQEGPYSNQPQHF	TGTGCCAGCCAGGAGGGCCCTTATAGCAATCAGCCCCAGCATTTT
TRBV7-2	NA	NA	TRBJ2-5	CASSLGLRLYQETQYF	TGTGCCAGCAGCTTAGGGTTGCGGCTGTACCAAGAGACCCAGTACTTC
TRBV28	TRBD2	NA	TRBJ2-2	CASTTIAGGTGELFF	TGTGCCAGCACCACAATAGCGGGAGGCACCGGGGAGCTGTTTTTT
TRBV7-2	TRBD1	few	TRBJ1-6	CASSFRGQGSPLHF	TGTGCCAGCAGCTTCAGGGGGCAGGGATCACCCCTCCACTTT
TRBV5-5	TRBD1	NA	TRBJ1-2	CASSLGGQGAYGYTF	TGTGCCAGCAGCTTGGGCGGACAGGGGGCCTATGGCTACACCTTC
TRBV6-6	NA	once	TRBJ1-1	CASSLGRENTEAFF	TGTGCCAGCAGTTTAGGCAGGGAGAACACTGAAGCTTTCTTT
TRBV30	TRBD1	NA	TRBJ1-2	CAWRQGGAGYTF	TGTGCCTGGAGGCAAGGGGGCGCGGGCTACACCTTC
TRBV19	NA	NA	TRBJ2-7	CASSIQGYEQYF	TGTGCCAGTAGTATACAGGGCTACGAGCAGTACTTC
TRBV5-4	NA	NA	TRBJ1-5	CASSSQGPSNQPQHF	TGTGCCAGCAGCTCCCAGGGGCCATCCAATCAGCCCCAGCATTTT
TRBV20-1	TRBD1	NA	TRBJ1-2	CSASNGIDRVYGYTF	TGCAGTGCTAGTAACGGGATAGACAGGGTCTATGGCTACACCTTC
TRBV18	TRBD1	NA	TRBJ2-7	CASSPLGQGGEQYF	TGTGCCAGCTCACCATTGGGACAGGGAGGCGAGCAGTACTTC
TRBV6-2/TRBV6-3	NA	NA	TRBJ1-1	CASSWAQGEAFF	TGTGCCAGCAGTTGGGCACAGGGCGAAGCTTTCTTT
TRBV6-2/TRBV6-3	NA	NA	TRBJ1-3	CASSYPQGTSGNTIYF	TGTGCCAGCAGTTACCCTCAGGGGACCTCTGGAAACACCATATATTTT
TRBV7-2	NA	NA	TRBJ1-2	CASSLSRDYGYTF	TGTGCCAGCAGCTTAAGCAGGGACTATGGCTACACCTTC
TRBV3-1/TRBV3-2	NA	NA	TRBJ2-7	CASSQESGGLVHEQYF	TGTGCCAGCAGCCAAGAGAGCGGAGGTTTAGTCCACGAGCAGTACTTC
TRBV13	NA	NA	TRBJ2-7	CASSSGPYEQYF	TGTGCCAGCAGCTCTGGCCCCTACGAGCAGTACTTC
TRBV3-1/TRBV3-2	NA	NA	TRBJ1-2	CASSQAGLMTGTYGYTF	TGTGCCAGCAGCCAAGCGGGATTAATGACAGGAACCTATGGCTACACCTTC
TRBV2	TRBD1	NA	TRBJ1-1	CASSPSGTANTEAFF	TGTGCCAGCAGTCCGTCCGGGACAGCTAACACTGAAGCTTTCTTT
TRBV9	NA	NA	TRBJ1-2	CASSVSLDSLYGYTF	TGTGCCAGCAGCGTTTCCTTGGACAGCCTCTATGGCTACACCTTC
TRBV9	TRBD1	NA	TRBJ2-1	CASSAGTASLNEQFF	TGTGCCAGCAGCGCCGGGACAGCCTCTCTCAATGAGCAGTTCTTC